This record looks at one T cell receptor beta chain sequence and its context. Its cognate antigen is unknown. Clones were sequenced by immunoSEQ multiplex PCR, and TCRdb holds only the in-frame ones, with some missing. Of more than 50,000 clones listed, 90% to 95% are singletons. This entry belongs to a study of cytomegalovirus exposure and HLA in healthy donors. Broader study findings: Specific recognition of CMV antigens was confirmed in vitro for a few chains (all CMV-associated). It was around 160 TCR beta chains that were listed as cytomegalovirus-associated. According to a later analysis, TCR clusters from the first cohort tended to co-occur in the 110 or so validation repertoires.

The donors were in the roughly 120-subject validation cohort, distinct from the approximately 700-subject first cohort. The CDR3 has 14 amino acids. The germline gives CDR1 SGHRS, CDR2 YFSETQ. V lost 0 bases to trimming and J lost 14 bases; unmatched junction nucleotides: 10. The receptor's source is a young man in good health and CMV-seronegative. Material: PBMCs. The chain uses TRBV5-1 and TRBJ2-1, with 8 nucleotides matching TRBD2. The CDR3 DNA sequence: TGCGCCAGCAGCTTGGTAGAAAGCGGGAGAGTGGAGTTCTTC. This codes for CASSLVESGRVEFF.